One TCR beta chain is described in this entry. This sample is drawn from a study of blood T cell repertoires in COVID-19. Study-level background: COVID-19 samples collected from the United States, Italy and Spain covered acute and convalescent phases. PBMCs, B-cell-depleted T cells, or T cells were the source of the cDNA or gDNA that made up the material.

In the source study's methods: Amplification from reference gene primers served as the basis for estimated nucleated cell counts. Measured with immunoSEQ multiplex PCR; TCRdb has only the in-frame clones, and not every one. That table supplies the V and J calls and clone size; D and trimming were determined from the DNA. Of 120,000 or so clones in the sample, around 87% were seen once. V lost 2 bases, J lost 2 bases, and 5 bases stayed unmatched. Germline-derived CDR1 and CDR2 are MNHEY and SVGAGI. This CDR3 has 16 residues. The sequenced sample consisted of peripheral blood. The rearrangement uses TRBV6-5 and TRBJ2-3; TRBD2 matches 9 bases. The sequence was collected from a woman in her seventies with acute or convalescent COVID-19. DNA of the CDR3: TGTGCCAGCAGTTACCTCGGCGGGGGGGCCACAGATACGCAGTATTTT. Amino acid sequence: CASSYLGGGATDTQYF.